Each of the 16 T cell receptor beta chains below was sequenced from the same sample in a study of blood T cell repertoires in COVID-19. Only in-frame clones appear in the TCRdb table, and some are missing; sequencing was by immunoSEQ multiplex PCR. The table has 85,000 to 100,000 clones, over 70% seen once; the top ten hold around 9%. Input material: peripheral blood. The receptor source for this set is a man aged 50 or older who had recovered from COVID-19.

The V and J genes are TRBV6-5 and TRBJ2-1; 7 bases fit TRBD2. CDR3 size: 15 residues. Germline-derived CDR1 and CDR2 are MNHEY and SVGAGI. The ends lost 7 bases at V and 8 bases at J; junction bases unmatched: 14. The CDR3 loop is CASTTWGGRRDEQFF. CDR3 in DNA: TGTGCCAGCACCACTTGGGGGGGTCGTCGGGATGAGCAGTTCTTC.

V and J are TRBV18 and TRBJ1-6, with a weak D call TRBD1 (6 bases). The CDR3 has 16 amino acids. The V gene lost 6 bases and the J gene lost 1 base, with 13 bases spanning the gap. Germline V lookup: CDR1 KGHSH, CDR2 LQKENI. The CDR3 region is CASSLGQSSYNSPLHF. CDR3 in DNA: TGTGCCAGCTCGCTTGGACAGTCGTCCTATAATTCACCCCTCCACTTT.

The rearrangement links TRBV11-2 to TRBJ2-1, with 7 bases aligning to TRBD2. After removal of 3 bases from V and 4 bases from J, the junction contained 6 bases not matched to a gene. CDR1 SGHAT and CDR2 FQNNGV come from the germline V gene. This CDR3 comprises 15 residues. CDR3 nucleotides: TGTGCCAGCAGCTTCTGGGCTAGCGGATACAATGAGCAGTTCTTC. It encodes CASSFWASGYNEQFF.

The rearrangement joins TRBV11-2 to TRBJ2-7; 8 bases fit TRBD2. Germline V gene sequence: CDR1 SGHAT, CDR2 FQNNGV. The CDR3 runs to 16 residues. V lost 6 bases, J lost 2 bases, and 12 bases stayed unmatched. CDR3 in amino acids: CASRVVRSGGTYEQYF. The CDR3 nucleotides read TGTGCCAGCAGGGTGGTTCGGAGCGGGGGCACCTACGAGCAGTACTTC. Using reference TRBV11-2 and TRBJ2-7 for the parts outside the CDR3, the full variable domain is EAGVAQSPRYKIIEKRQSVAFWCNPISGHATLYWYQQILGQGPKLLIQFQNNGVVDDSQLPKDRFSAERLKGVDSTLKIQPAKLEDSAVYLCASRVVRSGGTYEQYFGPGTRLTVT.

In DNA form, the CDR3 reads TGTGCCAGCAGTGAGCAGGGGGCGGCGGGTGAGCAGTACTTC. This sequence encodes CASSEQGAAGEQYF. This chain connects TRBV2 to TRBJ2-7; 8 bases map to TRBD1. V trimming: 3 bases; J trimming: 7 bases; junction bases outside the gene matches: 8. Germline V gene data show CDR1 as SNHLY and CDR2 as FYNNEI. CDR3 length: 14 amino acids. Using reference TRBV2 and TRBJ2-7 for the parts outside the CDR3, the full variable domain is EPEVTQTPSHQVTQMGQEVILRCVPISNHLYFYWYRQILGQKVEFLVSFYNNEISEKSEIFDDQFSVERPDGSNFTLKIRSTKLEDSAMYFCASSEQGAAGEQYFGPGTRLTVT.

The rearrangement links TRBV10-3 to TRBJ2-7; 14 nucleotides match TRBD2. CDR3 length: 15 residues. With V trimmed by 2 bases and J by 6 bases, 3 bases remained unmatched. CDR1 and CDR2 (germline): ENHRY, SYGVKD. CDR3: CAISEGLAGGPEQYF. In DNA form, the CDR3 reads TGTGCCATCAGTGAGGGACTAGCGGGAGGTCCCGAGCAGTACTTC.

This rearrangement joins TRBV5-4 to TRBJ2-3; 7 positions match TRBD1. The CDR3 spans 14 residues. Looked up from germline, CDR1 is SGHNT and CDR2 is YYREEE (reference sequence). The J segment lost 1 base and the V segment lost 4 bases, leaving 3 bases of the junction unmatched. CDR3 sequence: CASSHGQGTDTQYF. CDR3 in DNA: TGTGCCAGCAGCCACGGACAGGGCACAGATACGCAGTATTTT. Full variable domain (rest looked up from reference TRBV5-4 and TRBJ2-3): ETGVTQSPTHLIKTRGQQVTLRCSSQSGHNTVSWYQQALGQGPQFIFQYYREEENGRGNFPPRFSGLQFPNYSSELNVNALELDDSALYLCASSHGQGTDTQYFGPGTRLTVL.

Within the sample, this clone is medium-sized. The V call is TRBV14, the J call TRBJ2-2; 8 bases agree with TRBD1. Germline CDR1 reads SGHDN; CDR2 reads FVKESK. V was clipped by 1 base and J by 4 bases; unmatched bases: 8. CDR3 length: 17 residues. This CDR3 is CASSQAGGVRFTGELFF. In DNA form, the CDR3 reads TGTGCCAGCAGCCAAGCAGGGGGCGTAAGATTCACCGGGGAGCTGTTTTTT.

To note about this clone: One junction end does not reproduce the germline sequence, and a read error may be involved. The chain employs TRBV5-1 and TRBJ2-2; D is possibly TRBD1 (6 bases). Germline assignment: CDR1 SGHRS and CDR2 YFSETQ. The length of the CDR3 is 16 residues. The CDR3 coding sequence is TGCGCCAGCAGCTGGCCTACAGGGTTGAACGCCGGGGAGCTGTTTTTT. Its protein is CASSWPTGLNAGELFF.

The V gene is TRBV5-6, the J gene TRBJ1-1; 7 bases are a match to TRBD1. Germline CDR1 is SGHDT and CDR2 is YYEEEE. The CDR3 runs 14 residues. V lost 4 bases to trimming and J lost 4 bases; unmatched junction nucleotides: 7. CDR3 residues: CASSVTNRGTEAFF. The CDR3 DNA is TGTGCCAGCAGCGTAACCAACAGGGGCACTGAAGCTTTCTTT. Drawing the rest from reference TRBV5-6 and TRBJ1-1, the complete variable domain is DAGVTQSPTHLIKTRGQQVTLRCSPKSGHDTVSWYQQALGQGPQFIFQYYEEEERQRGNFPDRFSGHQFPNYSSELNVNALLLGDSALYLCASSVTNRGTEAFFGQGTRLTVV.

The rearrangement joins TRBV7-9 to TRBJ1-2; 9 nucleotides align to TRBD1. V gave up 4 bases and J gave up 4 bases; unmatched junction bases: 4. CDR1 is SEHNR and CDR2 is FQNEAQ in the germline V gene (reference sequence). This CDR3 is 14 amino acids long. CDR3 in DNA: TGTGCCAGCAGCTCCGGGACAGGGAGCTATGGCTACACCTTC. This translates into CASSSGTGSYGYTF.

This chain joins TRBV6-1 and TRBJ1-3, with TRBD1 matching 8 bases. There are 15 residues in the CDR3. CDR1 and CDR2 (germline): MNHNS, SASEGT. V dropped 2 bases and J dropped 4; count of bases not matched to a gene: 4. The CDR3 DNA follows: TGTGCCAGCAGTGAACAGGGGGCGACGGGAAACACCATATATTTT. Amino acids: CASSEQGATGNTIYF.

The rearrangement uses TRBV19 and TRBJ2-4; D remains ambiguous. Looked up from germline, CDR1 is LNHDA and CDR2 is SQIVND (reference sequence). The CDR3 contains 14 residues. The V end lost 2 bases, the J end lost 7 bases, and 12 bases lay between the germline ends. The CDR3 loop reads CASSIRSQTNIQYF. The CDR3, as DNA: TGTGCCAGTAGTATAAGAAGCCAAACCAACATTCAGTACTTC.

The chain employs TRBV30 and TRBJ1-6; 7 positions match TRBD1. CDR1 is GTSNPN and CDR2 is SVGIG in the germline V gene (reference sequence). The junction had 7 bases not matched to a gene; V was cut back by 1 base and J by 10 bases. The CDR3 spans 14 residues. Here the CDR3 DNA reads TGTGCCTGGAGTGGGGACAGAGGTGGATCACCCCTCCACTTT. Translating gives CAWSGDRGGSPLHF.

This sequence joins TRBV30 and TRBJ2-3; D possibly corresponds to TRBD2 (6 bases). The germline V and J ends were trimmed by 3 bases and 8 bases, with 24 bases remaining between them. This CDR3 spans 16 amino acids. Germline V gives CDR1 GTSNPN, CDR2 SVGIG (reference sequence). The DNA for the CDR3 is TGTGCCTGGAGGATAACCGATCCCGGAGGGTTGGGTACGCAGTATTTT. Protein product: CAWRITDPGGLGTQYF. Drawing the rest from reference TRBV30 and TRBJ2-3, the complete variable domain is SQTIHQWPATLVQPVGSPLSLECTVEGTSNPNLYWYRQAAGRGLQLLFYSVGIGQISSEVPQNLSASRPQDRQFILSSKKLLLSDSGFYLCAWRITDPGGLGTQYFGPGTRLTVL.

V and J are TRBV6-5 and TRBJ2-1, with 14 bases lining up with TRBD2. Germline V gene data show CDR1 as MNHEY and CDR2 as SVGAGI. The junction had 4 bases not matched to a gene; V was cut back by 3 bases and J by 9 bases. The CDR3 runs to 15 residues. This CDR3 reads CASSYPGLAGVEQFF. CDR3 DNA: TGTGCCAGCAGTTATCCGGGACTAGCGGGGGTTGAGCAGTTCTTC.